This TCR beta chain was recorded in a study of cytomegalovirus exposure and HLA in healthy donors. Whole-study results and caveats: TCR beta sequences reportedly predicted the HLA-A and HLA-B alleles of most subjects accurately.

About this clone: Its matching antigen is unknown.

J lost 4 bases, V lost 3 bases, and 1 base had no gene match. The length of the CDR3 is 15 residues. CDR1 is SGHDN, CDR2 FVKESK, per germline. The PCR had 60 Vbeta and 13 Jbeta primers. Using immunoSEQ multiplex PCR, the repertoire was profiled, and TCRdb retains in-frame clones only, with some absent. This table holds roughly 100,000 clones, more than 60% found once. The chain has TRBV14 and TRBJ2-7, with 15 bases lining up with TRBD2. This TCR was recovered from a man aged 30 to 45 in good health and CMV-seronegative. Sequencing was performed on PBMCs. Here the CDR3 reads CASSQGLAGGYEQYF. DNA for the CDR3: TGTGCCAGCAGCCAGGGACTAGCGGGGGGTTACGAGCAGTACTTC.